A single sample is the source of the 17 T cell receptor beta chains below, sequenced in a study of blood T cells in healthy people across ages (dated by TCRdb to 2014 to 2015). Libraries came from 5' RACE. The sequencing machine was an Illumina HiSeq 2500. A second 7 to 11 cycle PCR used a sample-barcoded 5' primer and a J-beta primer mix. TCRdb trimmed public reads at Q25 via fastp, called clones via MiXCR and kept in-frame beta chains. Entries that share a CDR3 protein sequence are merged under the most common genes and DNA. Across this sample there are 800,000 to 1,000,000 distinct CDR3 sequences, with around 48% seen only once. The ten biggest clones cover around an eighth of the sample. Source material: blood. The receptors here all came from a man aged 25 to 40 in good health.

The rearrangement joins TRBV29-1 to TRBJ2-2; 7 bases line up with TRBD1. Germline CDR1 is SQVTM and CDR2 is ANQGSEA. This CDR3 is built from 13 residues. Trimming at V came to 4 bases and at J to 4 bases, leaving 3 bases not matched to a gene. The CDR3 coding sequence is TGCAGCGTTGGACAGGGACGCACCGGGGAGCTGTTTTTT. It yields the protein CSVGQGRTGELFF.

This clonotype was counted a few times. The V gene is TRBV9, the J gene TRBJ2-3, with 9 bases that match TRBD1. Germline lookup yields CDR1 SGDLS and CDR2 YYNGEE. With 0 bases clipped from V and 3 bases from J, the junction kept 2 bases outside the gene matches. CDR3 length equals 15 residues. The CDR3 sequence: CASSVGGTGTDTQYF. The DNA of the CDR3 is TGTGCCAGCAGCGTAGGTGGGACAGGGACAGATACGCAGTATTTT.

This clonotype was seen ten or more times. This chain uses TRBV28 with TRBJ2-7, with 7 nucleotides matching TRBD2. CDR3 length: 16 amino acids. J lost 3 bases, V lost 5 bases, and 13 bases had no gene match. CDR1 and CDR2 (germline): MDHEN, SYDVKM. CDR3 sequence: CASSRIGAGSGYEQYF. The CDR3 DNA reads as TGTGCCAGCAGTCGAATTGGAGCGGGAAGTGGCTACGAGCAGTACTTC.

V and J are TRBV20-1 and TRBJ2-5; D is uncertain. V shed 0 bases and J shed 3 bases, with 14 bases lying between them. The CDR3 has 15 amino acids. CDR1 is DFQATT, CDR2 SNEGSKA, per germline (reference sequence). CDR3 sequence (DNA): TGCAGTGCTAGAGATCCAGCAGAGATAGAAGAGACCCAGTACTTC. It is translated as CSARDPAEIEETQYF.

At least ten counts were recorded for this clonotype. V gene TRBV27 combines with J gene TRBJ2-1; D gene unclear. This CDR3 is 14 amino acids long. Germline CDR1 is MNHEY and CDR2 is SMNVEV (reference sequence). Deletions cut 8 bases from V and 0 bases from J, with 11 bases between. The CDR3 is CASVPDLSYNEQFF. DNA of the CDR3: TGTGCCAGCGTCCCGGATCTCTCCTACAATGAGCAGTTCTTC.

The chain joins TRBV7-3 to TRBJ2-1; TRBD2 might be the D (6 bases). V was clipped by 2 bases and J by 3 bases, with 11 bases between them. The length of the CDR3 is 15 residues. Germline V gives CDR1 SGHTA, CDR2 FQGTGA. The CDR3 DNA is TGTGCCAGCAGCTTATATAGCGGAATCTACAATGAGCAGTTCTTC. Translating gives CASSLYSGIYNEQFF. The variable domain in full, completed from reference TRBV7-3 and TRBJ2-1, reads GAGVSQTPSNKVTEKGKYVELRCDPISGHTALYWYRQSLGQGPEFLIYFQGTGAADDSGLPNDRFFAVRPEGSVSTLKIQRTERGDSAVYLCASSLYSGIYNEQFFGPGTRLTVL.

The chain recombines TRBV7-6 with TRBJ2-4, with D possibly matching TRBD1 (5 bases). The J call is doubtful: the DNA matches TRBJ2-5 better. This CDR3 comprises 14 residues. Germline CDR1 reads SGHVS; CDR2 reads FNYEAQ. The CDR3 sequence is CASSLELRGETQYF. The CDR3 nucleotides are TGTGCCAGCAGCTTAGAATTAAGGGGAGAGACCCAGTACTTC.

This rearrangement joins TRBV5-1 to TRBJ1-4, with 10 bases matching TRBD1. The length of the CDR3 is 15 residues. Trimming at V came to 4 bases and at J to 7 bases, leaving 7 bases not matched to a gene. Germline loops: CDR1 SGHRS, CDR2 YFSETQ. CDR3 region: CASSDRDRGIEKLFF. DNA for the CDR3: TGCGCCAGCAGCGACCGGGACAGGGGCATTGAAAAACTGTTTTTT.

About this clonotype: It may be a read error: a sequence one base away is much more abundant. J is TRBJ1-6 and V is TRBV7-2; D unresolved. In germline, CDR1 is SGHTA, CDR2 FQGNSA. The CDR3 sequence is 16 residues long. The CDR3 spells CACSLEATLGHSPLHF. CDR3 DNA: TGTGCCTGCAGCTTAGAGGCGACCCTCGGGCATTCACCCCTCCACTTT.

The chain links TRBV21-1 to TRBJ2-1; the table names TRBD1, a call not compared with the DNA. The J call is in doubt because the DNA end fits TRBJ2-7 better. TRBV21-1 is given as a pseudogene. The CDR3 sequence is 14 residues long. The CDR3 sequence is CASSGGISYNEQYF. The CDR3 DNA reads as TGTGCCAGCTCGGGGGGGATCTCCTACAATGAGCAGTACTTC.

This clonotype was seen only a few times. The rearrangement joins TRBV4-2 to TRBJ1-2; D perhaps matches TRBD1 (6 bases). The CDR3 contains 15 residues. Germline V gene data show CDR1 as LGHNA and CDR2 as YNFKEQ. The ends were cut back, 3 bases at V and 6 bases at J, with 17 bases in the middle. CDR3 nucleotide sequence: TGTGCCAGCAGCCACCCCCGGGAACAGGGCCATGGCTACACCTTC. Translation: CASSHPREQGHGYTF.

This clonotype was detected a few times. The chain links TRBV15 to TRBJ2-7, with TRBD2 matching over 7 bases. This CDR3 comprises 15 residues. V was pared by 0 bases and J by 3 bases, with 5 bases of the junction left unmatched. Germline-derived CDR1 and CDR2 are LNHNV and YYDKDF (reference sequence). This chain's CDR3 is CATSRDLASGYEQYF. The CDR3 bases are TGTGCCACCAGCAGAGATTTGGCTAGCGGCTACGAGCAGTACTTC.

V is TRBV29-1 and J is TRBJ2-5; 12 nucleotides line up with TRBD1. The germline CDR1 and CDR2 sequences are SQVTM and ANQGSEA. The V gene end was trimmed by 4 bases and the J gene end by 4 bases; junction bases not matched to a gene: 4. The CDR3 runs to 14 residues. CDR3 amino acids: CSVGDRGRPETQYF. In DNA, the CDR3 is TGCAGCGTTGGGGACAGGGGGCGGCCAGAGACCCAGTACTTC.

This clonotype was recorded a few times. CDR3 region: CASSPWGDGYTF. CDR3 sequence (DNA): TGTGCCAGCAGCCCCTGGGGTGATGGCTACACCTTC. The rearrangement joins TRBV4-2 to TRBJ1-2; D is ambiguous. This CDR3 is 12 amino acids long. Trimming left V 4 bases short and J 6 bases short, with 9 bases between. Germline V lookup: CDR1 LGHNA, CDR2 YNFKEQ.

The chain joins TRBV6-1 to TRBJ2-6; perhaps D is TRBD1 or TRBD2 (5 bases each). Trimming removed 5 bases from V and 0 bases from J, with 17 bases in between. Per the germline V gene, CDR1 is MNHNS and CDR2 is SASEGT. CDR3 length equals 18 residues. The CDR3 loop is CASSPRDRSDSGANVLTF. The CDR3 bases are TGTGCCAGCAGTCCACGGGACCGCAGTGACTCTGGGGCCAACGTCCTGACTTTC.

J is TRBJ1-5 and V is TRBV11-3; D is perhaps TRBD1 (5 bases). The CDR3 runs to 12 residues. Germline CDR1 reads SGHNT; CDR2 reads YENEEA. V dropped 5 bases and J dropped 6 bases, with 8 bases sitting between them. The CDR3 here is CASSVGGQPQHF. The DNA of the CDR3 is TGTGCCAGCAGCGTGGGGGGTCAGCCCCAGCATTTT. Filled out from reference TRBV11-3 and TRBJ1-5, the complete variable domain reads EAGVVQSPRYKIIEKKQPVAFWCNPISGHNTLYWYLQNLGQGPELLIRYENEEAVDDSQLPKDRFSAERLKGVDSTLKIQPAELGDSAVYLCASSVGGQPQHFGDGTRLSIL.

The CDR3 loop reads CASSLIPSVGSHEQYF. Here the CDR3 DNA reads TGTGCCAGCAGCTTAATTCCATCGGTGGGCAGCCACGAGCAGTACTTC. This chain links TRBV7-3 with TRBJ2-7; no clear D gene. V lost 1 base and J lost 5, with 18 bases in between. Germline-derived CDR1 and CDR2 are SGHTA and FQGTGA. The CDR3 length is 16 residues.